This TCR beta chain was sequenced for a study of vaccination and CD4 T cells after COVID-19 (dated by TCRdb to between 2021 and 2024). Notes on the research overall: In the convalescent cohort there were six males and four females, among whom were two Hispanic individuals, seven Caucasians, two Asians and one multiracial person. Participants got two doses of the Pfizer-BioNTech BNT162b2 vaccine (n=8) or two doses of the Moderna mRNA-1273 vaccine (n=2). Post-COVID blood samples were collected from convalescent patients a median of roughly 100 days after diagnosis, with a range of about 30 to 161 days. Post-vaccine blood samples were collected a median of approximately eleven weeks after the second vaccine dose, ranging from roughly 12 to 250 days. Culture stimuli were overlapping spike peptide pools from SARS-CoV-2 and from the common cold coronaviruses HCoV-NL63, HCoV-OC43 and HCoV-229E. Control cultures received a CEFX viral epitope pool as the positive control, an HIV-1 Nef peptide pool as the negative control, or no peptide. In ten to eleven COVID-19 convalescent patients and 4 infection-naive healthy vaccine recipients, researchers compared the spike-specific CD4+ TCR repertoire from before mRNA vaccination with the repertoire from after.

The sample's treatment or condition label, in plain terms: roughly ten-day PBMC culture with coronavirus spike peptide pools or control peptides (ViraFEST assay). To expand antigen-specific T cells with peptide pools and then pick out the expanded clonotypes through TCR sequencing, the study relied on the ViraFEST assay. Negative nucleocapsid antibody tests taken both before and after vaccination confirmed that the healthy vaccine recipients had no prior SARS-CoV-2 infection. Each well held 2.2 million or so PBMCs cultured with approximately 10 ug/ml peptide pools in IMDM containing roughly 5% human AB serum and 8 to 10 IU/ml IL-2. Half of the culture medium was replaced with fresh IL-2-containing medium on days 3 and 7. After around 10 days of culture, CD4+ T cells were isolated by negative selection using the EasySep CD4+ T cell isolation kit. Ficoll-Paque Plus gradient centrifugation was used to isolate PBMCs from whole blood, and the isolated PBMCs were then either used fresh or cryopreserved at -140C. Each culture condition was generally run in triplicate wells.

The research as a whole found: Only a relatively small number of convalescent patients were included in the study, and early timepoints following natural infection were not analyzed. Although the median number of SARS-CoV-2-reactive clonotypes went up from fewer than 25 after infection to 38 after vaccination, the increase was not significant. Of the vaccine-specific clones found in convalescent patients, nearly all (304 of 307) were mono-reactive for SARS-CoV-2 spike instead of being cross-reactive with common cold coronaviruses. In convalescent patients, a median around 90% of post-vaccine SARS-CoV-2-reactive clones were detected only after vaccination, suggesting vaccine-specific priming.

The library was obtained by PCR. DNA from cultured CD4+ T cells was subjected to TCR sequencing with the Oncomine TCR Beta short-read assay at the Johns Hopkins FTIC core. The QIAamp micro DNA kit was used to extract genomic DNA from the cultured CD4+ T cells. The Oncomine TCR Beta libraries from cultured CD4+ T cells were pooled using unique dual indexes and then sequenced on an Illumina iSeq 100. The paper's data handling went like this. Non-productive sequences were filtered out, and CDR3s that did not start with C, did not end with F or W, or were shorter than 7 amino acids were discarded. The MANAFEST web application identified antigen-specific clonotypes by comparing peptide-stimulated wells against reference wells and other culture wells. To be called positive, a clone needed an FDR below 0.05, an odds ratio above 5, and a productive frequency above 0.1% in at least two of three replicate wells. Clonotypes that were significantly expanded in both SARS-CoV-2 spike wells and at least one common cold coronavirus spike condition were defined as cross-reactive. CDR3 homology was assessed with Levenshtein distances (stringdist) and unrooted phylogenetic trees (ape) in R version 3.6.1. TCRdb took the public reads, trimmed them with fastp at Q25, ran MiXCR for clone calling and kept in-frame beta chains. Rows are unified per CDR3 protein, each entry keeping the most common DNA and genes. The V and J calls were determined by TCRdb, not by the authors. The sample table shows approximately 21,000 distinct CDR3 sequences, and under 65% are seen once. Roughly 13% of the sample goes to the ten largest clones.

CDR1 SEHNR and CDR2 FQNEAQ are derived from the germline V gene (reference sequence). The CDR3 holds 15 amino acids from the cysteine to the phenylalanine. Only the CDR3 portion is preserved as DNA: 45 bases, with reading frame beginning at the first base. Trimming costs V 5 bases and J 6 bases, and their ends lie 18 bases apart. Points on this clonotype: Its antigen is still unknown. No much larger clone exists at a distance of one base, and base qualities are not known.

Sequencing used CD4+ T cells from blood, cultured in vitro, obtained after SARS-CoV-2 vaccination. The rearrangement joined TRBV7-9 to TRBJ2-3; confidence is insufficient to name the D gene. The clonotype was recovered from a human donor who received a COVID-19 vaccine. The DNA reads TGTGCCAGCAGCCCTCAGTGGGGTTCGGGTGATACGCAGTATTTT. The translation is CASSPQWGSGDTQYF.